Below, 19 T cell receptor beta chains from the same sample are listed, as sequenced in a study of blood T cell repertoires in COVID-19. Data came from immunoSEQ multiplex PCR; TCRdb stores just in-frame clones and leaves some out. The table has approximately 250,000 clones, approximately 90% seen once. The specimen was PBMCs or T cells enriched from blood (not recorded which). These receptors came from a woman aged 25-40 years who had recovered from COVID-19.

Of note for this clone: One end of the junction varies from germline; a read error may be responsible. V is TRBV29-1 and J is TRBJ2-3; 7 nucleotides align to TRBD2. This CDR3 spans 14 amino acids. Looked up from germline, CDR1 is SQVTM and CDR2 is ANQGSEA. The DNA of the CDR3 is TGCAGCGTTGAAGGGTTGACTAGCAGAGATACGCAGTATTTT. Protein product: CSVEGLTSRDTQYF.

V and J are TRBV4-2 and TRBJ2-4; no reliable D call. The V and J ends lost 0 bases and 1 base respectively, with 10 bases between them. Germline CDR1 and CDR2: LGHNA and YNFKEQ. The CDR3 sequence is 16 residues long. CDR3 DNA: TGTGCCAGCAGCCAAGAAATCGGAGCGGCCAAAAACATTCAGTACTTC. Residues: CASSQEIGAAKNIQYF.

The J gene is TRBJ2-1, the V gene TRBV7-2; TRBD1 might be the D (6 bases). Trimming took 3 bases from V and 5 from J, leaving 11 bases between them. Germline CDR1 reads SGHTA; CDR2 reads FQGNSA. The CDR3 length is 14 residues. In DNA form, the CDR3 reads TGTGCCAGCAGCTTCAGGACAGCTAACAATGAGCAGTTCTTC. This translates into CASSFRTANNEQFF.

The V gene is TRBV11-3, the J gene TRBJ2-1; D is possibly TRBD2 (6 bases). The CDR3 runs to 15 residues. Germline loops: CDR1 SGHNT, CDR2 YENEEA. Trimming left V 2 bases short and J 4 bases short, with 12 bases between. The CDR3 sequence is CASSLPGSGYNEQFF. Here the CDR3 DNA reads TGTGCCAGCAGCTTACCCGGGAGCGGGTACAATGAGCAGTTCTTC.

The V gene is TRBV4-1, the J gene TRBJ1-1, with a possible D match to TRBD1 (5 bases). This CDR3 comprises 13 residues. Germline V gives CDR1 MGHRA, CDR2 YSYEKL. The V end was cut by 6 bases, the J end by 1 base, with 9 bases between. CDR3 nucleotides: TGCGCCAGCAGATTCACAGGGAACACTGAAGCTTTCTTT. It codes for CASRFTGNTEAFF.

This chain links TRBV9 with TRBJ2-2; 9 nucleotides align to TRBD1. CDR3 length equals 16 residues. J gave up 6 bases and V 2 bases, and 8 bases lay outside the gene matches. In germline, CDR1 is SGDLS, CDR2 YYNGEE. The CDR3, as DNA: TGTGCCAGCAGCGTGCGTGGGACAGGGAGTCCCGGGGAGCTGTTTTTT. Protein sequence: CASSVRGTGSPGELFF.

V and J are TRBV18 and TRBJ1-6, with D maybe TRBD1 (6 bases). Deletions cut 1 base from V and 10 bases from J, with 11 bases between. CDR3 length equals 14 residues. CDR1 and CDR2 (germline): KGHSH, LQKENI. CDR3 protein: CASSPLGGESPLHF. Written as DNA, the CDR3 is TGTGCCAGCTCACCACTAGGGGGAGAATCACCCCTCCACTTT.

The rearrangement joins TRBV9 to TRBJ2-7; TRBD1 might be the D (5 bases). The V end was cut by 0 bases, the J end by 3 bases, with 10 bases between. This CDR3 comprises 14 residues. Looked up from germline, CDR1 is SGDLS and CDR2 is YYNGEE. The CDR3 protein is CASSVDGADYEQYF. CDR3 DNA sequence: TGTGCCAGCAGCGTAGATGGGGCAGACTACGAGCAGTACTTC.

The chain is built from TRBV4-1 and TRBJ2-2, with 8 positions matching TRBD1. The CDR3 runs to 15 residues. J gave up 3 bases and V 1 base, and 1 base lay outside the gene matches. Germline V gene data show CDR1 as MGHRA and CDR2 as YSYEKL. CDR3 nucleotide sequence: TGCGCCAGCAGCCAAGGGACAGGGCACACCGGGGAGCTGTTTTTT. Translating it yields CASSQGTGHTGELFF.

This clone was seen a single time. V is TRBV25-1 and J is TRBJ1-2; perhaps TRBD1 as D (5 bases). Trimming left V 4 bases short and J 4 bases short, with 10 bases between. The length of the CDR3 is 13 residues. In germline, CDR1 is MGHDK, CDR2 SYGVNS. The CDR3: CASSVGRAYGYTF. CDR3 nucleotide sequence: TGTGCCAGCAGTGTAGGCAGGGCCTATGGCTACACCTTC.

This clone was seen at least ten times. This sequence joins TRBV30 and TRBJ2-2; D not certain. Between the trimmed V and J ends, which lost 1 base and 6 bases, there was a span of 6 bases. The germline V gene encodes CDR1 GTSNPN and CDR2 SVGIG (reference sequence). The CDR3 contains 12 residues. In nucleotides, the CDR3 is TGTGCCTGGAGTGAGCGCTCCGGGGAGCTGTTTTTT. It codes for CAWSERSGELFF. Full variable domain (missing parts from reference TRBV30 and TRBJ2-2): SQTIHQWPATLVQPVGSPLSLECTVEGTSNPNLYWYRQAAGRGLQLLFYSVGIGQISSEVPQNLSASRPQDRQFILSSKKLLLSDSGFYLCAWSERSGELFFGEGSRLTVL.

Regarding this clone: This may be a read error, as it is one base from a much larger clone. Other DNA sequences in the sample encode the same CDR3. V is TRBV11-3 and J is TRBJ1-1, with D possibly matching TRBD1 (6 bases). Between the trimmed V and J ends, which lost 3 bases and 1 base, there was a span of 6 bases. Germline values: CDR1 SGHNT, CDR2 YENEEA. The CDR3 has 13 residues. CDR3 nucleotide sequence: TGTGCCAGCAGCTTGACAGGGAACACTGAAGCTTTCTTT. This encodes CASSLTGNTEAFF.

CDR3 sequence: CASSQDHRGPGNTIYF. The CDR3 coding sequence is TGCGCCAGCAGCCAAGACCACAGGGGACCAGGAAACACCATATATTTT. J is TRBJ1-3 and V is TRBV4-3; 7 nucleotides line up with TRBD1. Unmatched junction bases numbered 6, after V lost 0 bases and J lost 4 bases. Germline V gene data show CDR1 as LGHNA and CDR2 as YSLEER. This CDR3 has 16 residues.

The chain uses TRBV28 and TRBJ2-1; 14 positions agree with TRBD2. Germline trimming cut 5 bases from V and 1 base from J; bases unmatched to any gene: 10. The germline V gene has CDR1 MDHEN and CDR2 SYDVKM. The CDR3 loop spans 19 amino acids. The DNA for the CDR3 is TGTGCCAGCAGTCCAATGACTAGCGGGAGGGCCCCTTCCTACAATGAGCAGTTCTTC. Translation: CASSPMTSGRAPSYNEQFF.

This chain joins TRBV23-1 and TRBJ2-3; 9 bases match TRBD1. TRBV23-1 falls under the ORF class, with uncertain function. CDR3 length: 15 amino acids. V was clipped by 7 bases and J by 2 bases; unmatched bases: 7. CDR3 nucleotide sequence: TGCGCCAGCATTGACCGGGACAGGGTCACAGATACGCAGTATTTT. Protein sequence: CASIDRDRVTDTQYF.

The CDR3 DNA reads TGTGCCAGCACTCCCAGGACAGGGGGATATCAGCCCCAGCATTTT. Translated, it gives CASTPRTGGYQPQHF. The chain combines TRBV28 with TRBJ1-5, with TRBD1 identical over 10 bases. This CDR3 comprises 15 residues. The germline gives CDR1 MDHEN, CDR2 SYDVKM. Trimming took 7 bases from V and 5 from J; bases not matched to a gene: 8.

The chain has TRBV6-2 or TRBV6-3 and TRBJ2-5; possibly TRBD1 for D (6 bases). The CDR3 sequence is 14 residues long. Trimming took off 6 bases at V and 5 bases at J, with 16 bases between the two ends. Germline V CDR1 and CDR2: MNHEY, SVGEGT. CDR3 nucleotide sequence: TGTGCCAGCAGCCGCCCACAGGGTTTGGAGACCCAGTACTTC. Translated: CASSRPQGLETQYF.

This rearrangement joins TRBV28 to TRBJ1-1; D perhaps matches TRBD1 (5 bases). V was trimmed by 6 bases and J by 8 bases, leaving 19 bases between them. The germline CDR1 and CDR2 sequences are MDHEN and SYDVKM. CDR3 length equals 14 residues. The DNA of the CDR3 is TGTGCCAGCAGGCTCCCCACGGGACTTTCAGAAGCTTTCTTT. Translating it yields CASRLPTGLSEAFF.

The CDR3 sequence: CASSEVVQGSFDEQFF. Written as DNA, the CDR3 is TGTGCCAGCAGTGAGGTTGTGCAGGGAAGTTTCGATGAGCAGTTCTTC. The rearrangement joins TRBV2 to TRBJ2-1, with a tentative D call TRBD1 (5 bases). Germline CDR1 is SNHLY and CDR2 is FYNNEI. The CDR3 consists of 16 residues. The V end lost 3 bases, the J end lost 8 bases, and 20 bases lay between the germline ends. Variable domain in full (rest from reference TRBV2 and TRBJ2-1): EPEVTQTPSHQVTQMGQEVILRCVPISNHLYFYWYRQILGQKVEFLVSFYNNEISEKSEIFDDQFSVERPDGSNFTLKIRSTKLEDSAMYFCASSEVVQGSFDEQFFGPGTRLTVL.